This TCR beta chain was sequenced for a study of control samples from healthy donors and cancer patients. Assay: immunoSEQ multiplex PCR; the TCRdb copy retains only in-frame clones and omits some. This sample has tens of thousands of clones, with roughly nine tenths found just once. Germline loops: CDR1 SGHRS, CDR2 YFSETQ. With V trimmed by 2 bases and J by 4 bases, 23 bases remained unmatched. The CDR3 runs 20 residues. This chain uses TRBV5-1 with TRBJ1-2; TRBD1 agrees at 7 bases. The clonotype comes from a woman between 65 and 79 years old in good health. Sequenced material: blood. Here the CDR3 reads CASSFLPPERGRRVFYGYTF. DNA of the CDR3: TGCGCCAGCAGCTTCCTTCCCCCGGAGAGGGGGCGCCGGGTTTTCTATGGCTACACCTTC. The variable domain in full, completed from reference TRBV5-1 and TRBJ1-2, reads KAGVTQTPRYLIKTRGQQVTLSCSPISGHRSVSWYQQTPGQGLQFLFEYFSETQRNKGNFPGRFSGRQFSNSRSEMNVSTLELGDSALYLCASSFLPPERGRRVFYGYTFGSGTRLTVV.